The clone carrying this T cell receptor beta chain was picked up many times. Preparation of the TCRbeta library involved a method that used unique molecular identifiers. MiXCR, run by TCRdb on the PCR reads, gives a single entry per CDR3 protein. The sample records some 290,000 distinct CDR3 sequences, 9.9% being singletons. Germline CDR1 is SQVTM and CDR2 is ANQGSEA. V was shortened by 7 bases and J by 0 bases, with 7 bases between the two germline ends. There are 11 residues in the CDR3. The data derive from a study of T-cell reconstitution after alpha-beta-depleted transplantation in children. The chain couples TRBV29-1 to TRBJ2-7; D may be TRBD2 (5 bases). The sequenced sample was PBMCs from the stem cell graft donor, obtained from the stem cell graft. The sequence derives from a human donor who donated a stem cell graft to a child with SCID. The CDR3 is CSATSSYEQYF. The CDR3 DNA follows: TGCAGCGCTACTAGCTCCTACGAGCAGTACTTC.